This section outlines one T cell receptor (beta chain) sequence together with its context. The authors' processing: Counts of nucleated cells, estimated from reference gene primer amplification, were obtained. This table comes from immunoSEQ multiplex PCR, and its TCRdb copy is limited to in-frame clones, with some not included. The DNA gave D and trimming, while V, J and clone size come from that table. Here the sample spans 250,000 to 300,000 clones, about nine tenths being singletons. The CDR3 loop spans 18 amino acids. V lost 1 base and J lost 10, with 26 bases in between. Germline CDR1 is LGHNT and CDR2 is FRNRAP. These data come from a study of blood T cell repertoires in COVID-19.

The sequenced sample consisted of peripheral blood. This TCR was sampled from a woman aged 35 to 49 who had recovered from COVID-19. J is TRBJ2-1 and V is TRBV12-5; D is possibly TRBD2 (5 bases). The CDR3 loop is CASGLGQVRLSDFDEQFF. The CDR3 DNA is TGTGCTAGTGGTTTGGGCCAGGTCAGACTTAGCGATTTTGACGAGCAGTTCTTC.